The rows below give T cell receptor beta chains drawn from one sample of a study of neurological immune-mediated disorders. TCRdb re-analysed the 5' RACE reads in MiXCR, keeping a single row per CDR3 protein. Among just under 60,000 distinct CDR3 sequences listed, less than 2.5% were seen once. Sequenced: PBMCs. These receptors all stem from a man between 50 and 59 years old with multiple sclerosis. CDR3s include the opening cysteine and the closing phenylalanine or tryptophan.

V	CDR3
TRBV5-5	CASSLRTVYPYEQYF
TRBV4-3	CASSPGLAYYTGELFF
TRBV12-3/TRBV12-4	CASSRGRTLRYGYTF
TRBV20-1	CSASKGTGRTDTQYF
TRBV20-1	CSARPPSGETQYF
TRBV5-1	CASSLVRGYEQYF
TRBV5-1	CASSLTGSGQQEKLFF
TRBV10-3	CAISDSGTSRSDTQYF
TRBV20-1	CSARDQVQGAHTEAFF
TRBV7-2	CASRTSGGAETQYF
TRBV9	CASSQFDQDSSTDTQYF
TRBV29-1	CSVGQGYNEQFF
TRBV27	CASSLRGLSSYEQYF
TRBV5-6	CASSLLRGTYEQYF
TRBV10-3	CATRTGSNEKLFF
TRBV5-1	CASSPSGGPTEAFF
TRBV27	CASTQGGSTIDTQYF
TRBV25-1	CAGGRSGGSEQYF
TRBV4-3	CASSQDGREETQYF
TRBV3-1	CASSRDRAEKLFF
TRBV20-1	CSVAGHPGRSSGNTIYF
TRBV3-1	CASSHRSPGRGLTYEQYF
TRBV15	CATSRDRIVSGELFF
TRBV20-1	CSASYGGPLHF
TRBV6-6	CASSSWEETYGYTF
TRBV27	CASSAGMGINQPQHF
TRBV29-1	CSVALFYGYTF
TRBV15	CATSRDSVSYGYTF
TRBV5-1	CASSLRGVPTDTQYF
TRBV5-1	CASSLVVTDSNQPQHF
TRBV7-2	CASSPRAGAYEQYF
TRBV5-1	CDSSSGTFSSYEQYF
TRBV7-2	CASSLAREAEAFF